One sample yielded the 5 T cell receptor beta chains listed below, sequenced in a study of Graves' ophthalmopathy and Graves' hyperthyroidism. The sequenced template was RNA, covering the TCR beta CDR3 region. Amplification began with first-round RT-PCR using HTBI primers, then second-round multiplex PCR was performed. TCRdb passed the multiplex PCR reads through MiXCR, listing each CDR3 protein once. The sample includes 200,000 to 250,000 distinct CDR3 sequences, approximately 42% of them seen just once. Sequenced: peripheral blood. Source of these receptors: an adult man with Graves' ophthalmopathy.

CDR3 DNA: TGCAGTGCTCCACCCTGGGACACGGAAGGTGCTAACTATGGCTACACCTTC. It yields the protein CSAPPWDTEGANYGYTF. The chain combines TRBV20-1 with TRBJ1-2; TRBD1 is a possible D gene (6 bases). Trimming stripped 5 bases from V and 0 bases from J, with 22 bases between. CDR1 and CDR2 (germline): DFQATT, SNEGSKA (reference sequence). The CDR3 has 17 amino acids.

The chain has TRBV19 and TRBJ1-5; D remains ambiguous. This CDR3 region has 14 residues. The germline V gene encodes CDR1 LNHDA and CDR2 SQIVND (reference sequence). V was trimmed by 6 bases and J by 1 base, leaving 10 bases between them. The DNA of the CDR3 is TGTGCCAGTAGGGTCGAGGAAAGCAATCAGCCCCAGCATTTT. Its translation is CASRVEESNQPQHF.

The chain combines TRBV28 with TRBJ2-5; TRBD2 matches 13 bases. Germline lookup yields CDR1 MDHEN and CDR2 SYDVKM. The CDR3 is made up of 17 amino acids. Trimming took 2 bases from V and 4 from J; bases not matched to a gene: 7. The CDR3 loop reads CASSLRRGLAGTETQYF. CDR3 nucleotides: TGTGCCAGCAGTTTAAGGCGGGGACTAGCGGGAACAGAGACCCAGTACTTC.

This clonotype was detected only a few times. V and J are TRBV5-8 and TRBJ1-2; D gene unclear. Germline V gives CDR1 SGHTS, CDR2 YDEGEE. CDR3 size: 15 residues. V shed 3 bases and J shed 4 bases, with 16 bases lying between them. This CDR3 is CASSSSSGIFYGYTF. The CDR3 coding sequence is TGTGCCAGCAGCTCGAGCTCCGGGATTTTCTATGGCTACACCTTC. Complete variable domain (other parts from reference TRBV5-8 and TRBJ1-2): EAGVTQSPTHLIKTRGQQATLRCSPISGHTSVYWYQQALGLGLQFLLWYDEGEERNRGNFPPRFSGRQFPNYSSELNVNALELEDSALYLCASSSSSGIFYGYTFGSGTRLTVV.

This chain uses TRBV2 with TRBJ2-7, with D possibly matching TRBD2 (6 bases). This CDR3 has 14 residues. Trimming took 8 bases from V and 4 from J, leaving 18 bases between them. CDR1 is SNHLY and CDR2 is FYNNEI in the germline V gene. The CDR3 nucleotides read TGTGCCAGCGAGGCTACGGCGGGAAGGTACGAGCAGTACTTC. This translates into CASEATAGRYEQYF.